This TCR beta chain emerged from a study of T cell changes during pregnancy in multiple sclerosis. Per the germline V gene, CDR1 is MNHNS and CDR2 is SASEGT. Trimming at V came to 10 bases and at J to 0 bases, leaving 4 bases not matched to a gene. The CDR3 runs 13 residues. Sequenced by immunoSEQ multiplex PCR; TCRdb stores in-frame clones only, minus some. This sample has about 52,000 clones, with more than 80% found just once. The genes are TRBV6-1 and TRBJ1-2, with TRBD1 identical over 8 bases. Sequencing used CD4+ T cells from peripheral blood mononuclear cells, obtained before pregnancy. The TCR originated in a female donor with multiple sclerosis, enrolled in a pregnancy study. CDR3 amino acids: CANSTGANYGYTF. CDR3 DNA: TGTGCCAATTCGACAGGGGCTAACTATGGCTACACCTTC.